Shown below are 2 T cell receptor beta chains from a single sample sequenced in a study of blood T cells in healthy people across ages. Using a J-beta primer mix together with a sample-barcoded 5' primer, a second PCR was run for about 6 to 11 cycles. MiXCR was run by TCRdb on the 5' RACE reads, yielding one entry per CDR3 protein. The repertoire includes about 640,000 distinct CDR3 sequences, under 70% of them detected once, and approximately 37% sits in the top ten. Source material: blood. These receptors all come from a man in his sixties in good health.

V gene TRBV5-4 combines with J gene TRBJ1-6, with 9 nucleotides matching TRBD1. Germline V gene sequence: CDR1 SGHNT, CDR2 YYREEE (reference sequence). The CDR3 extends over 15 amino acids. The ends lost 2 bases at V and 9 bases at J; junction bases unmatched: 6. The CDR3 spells CASSLRTGESSPLHF. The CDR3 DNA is TGTGCCAGCAGCTTACGGACAGGGGAAAGTTCACCCCTCCACTTT.

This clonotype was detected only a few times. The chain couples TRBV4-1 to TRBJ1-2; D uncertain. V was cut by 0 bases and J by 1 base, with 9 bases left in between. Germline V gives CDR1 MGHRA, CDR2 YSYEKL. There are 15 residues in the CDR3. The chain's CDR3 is CASSQERADNYGYTF. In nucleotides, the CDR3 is TGCGCCAGCAGCCAAGAGAGGGCAGATAACTATGGCTACACCTTC.